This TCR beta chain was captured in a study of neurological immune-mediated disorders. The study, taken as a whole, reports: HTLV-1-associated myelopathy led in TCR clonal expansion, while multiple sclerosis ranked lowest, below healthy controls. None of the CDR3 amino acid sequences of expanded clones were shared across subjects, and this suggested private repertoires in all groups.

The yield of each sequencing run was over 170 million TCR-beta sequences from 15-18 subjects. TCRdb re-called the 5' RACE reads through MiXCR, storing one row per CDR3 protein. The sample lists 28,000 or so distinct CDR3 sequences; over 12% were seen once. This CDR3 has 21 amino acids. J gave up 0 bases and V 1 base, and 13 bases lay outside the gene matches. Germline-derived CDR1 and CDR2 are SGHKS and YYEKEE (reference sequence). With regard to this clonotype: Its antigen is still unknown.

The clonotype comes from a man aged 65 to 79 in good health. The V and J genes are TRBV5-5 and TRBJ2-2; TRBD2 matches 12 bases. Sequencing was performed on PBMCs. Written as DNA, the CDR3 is TGTGCCAGCAGCTTGAGGCGGATCTCCCTAGCGGGAGGGTCGAACACCGGGGAGCTGTTTTTT. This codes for CASSLRRISLAGGSNTGELFF.